Listed here are 3 T cell receptor beta chains from one sample, sequenced in a study of response to subunit inactivated influenza vaccine. TCRdb used MiXCR to reprocess the RT-PCR reads, holding one entry per CDR3 protein. The repertoire holds about 650,000 distinct CDR3 sequences, with approximately 15% as singletons. Sample: PBMCs from blood, taken less than 15 days before vaccination. Every receptor here comes from a man aged 45-60 years who received an inactivated influenza vaccine.

The chain carries TRBV9 and TRBJ2-1; no clear D gene. The germline V and J ends were trimmed by 0 bases and 3 bases, with 10 bases remaining between them. Germline values: CDR1 SGDLS, CDR2 YYNGEE. The CDR3 is 15 residues long. The CDR3 DNA follows: TGTGCCAGCAGCGTAGTCCCAGACGTCTACAATGAGCAGTTCTTC. Its translation: CASSVVPDVYNEQFF.

On this clonotype itself: A much larger clone lies a single base off, so this may be a read error. The chain joins TRBV20-1 to TRBJ2-5; the D is unclear. Germline V gene data show CDR1 as DFQATT and CDR2 as SNEGSKA (reference sequence). The CDR3 is 13 residues long. CDR3 loop: CCARDPLRMTQYF. CDR3 bases: TGCTGTGCTAGAGATCCCCTTCGGATGACCCAGTACTTC.

The chain recombines TRBV4-2 with TRBJ2-1; 9 bases are a match to TRBD2. The CDR3 runs to 17 residues. J lost 0 bases, V lost 3 bases, and 6 bases had no gene match. Germline values: CDR1 LGHNA, CDR2 YNFKEQ. CDR3 amino acids: CASSQRGGRSSYNEQFF. CDR3 DNA: TGTGCCAGCAGCCAGCGGGGGGGGCGGAGCTCCTACAATGAGCAGTTCTTC.